This T cell receptor beta chain emerged from a study of T cells in Graves' hyperthyroidism and ophthalmopathy. The CDR3 is 13 amino acids. The germline CDR1 and CDR2 sequences are MNHEY and SVGEGT. V shed 4 bases and J shed 3 bases, with 6 bases lying between them. In the case of this clonotype: A much larger clone lies a single base off, so this may be a read error.

RNA transcripts gave rise to amplified TCR beta CDR3 regions. TCR CDR3 regions were first amplified by RT-PCR with HTBI primers. TCRdb used MiXCR to reprocess the multiplex PCR reads, holding one entry per CDR3 protein. This table holds some 550,000 distinct CDR3 sequences, less than 25% found once. The chain combines TRBV6-2 or TRBV6-3 with TRBJ2-2; unclear D gene. The source of this sequence is a man between 18 and 35 years old with Graves' hyperthyroidism. Source material: blood. CDR3 DNA sequence: TGTGCCAGCAGTTTACTGGACACCGGGGAGCTGTTTTTT. As protein: CASSLLDTGELFF.